This is a list of T cell receptor beta chains from one sample in a study of blood T cell repertoires in COVID-19. Assay used: immunoSEQ multiplex PCR; TCRdb lists only in-frame clones, some missing. The table lists under 200,000 clones, 75% to 90% of them singletons, with around 2.3% in the top ten. Input material: peripheral blood. These receptors were collected from an older man with active or convalescent COVID-19. CDR3s include the opening cysteine and the closing phenylalanine or tryptophan. The D gene is left open where the match is weak.

>TRBV19|TRBD2|16|TRBJ2-1
TGTGCCAGTAGTACTAGTAGGGCGGGGGGGCAGGTTGAGCAGTTCTTC
CASSTSRAGGQVEQFF
>TRBV3-1/TRBV3-2|TRBD1|16|TRBJ1-6
TGTGCCAGCAGCCAAGAGGGGACAGGGGTTTACTCACCCCTCCACTTT
CASSQEGTGVYSPLHF
>TRBV7-2|.|14|TRBJ1-2
TGTGCCAGCAGCCGCTCGGAGGGTAACTATGGCTACACCTTC
CASSRSEGNYGYTF
>TRBV6-5|.|14|TRBJ1-1
TGTGCCAGCAGTCAGTCCAGGGCAACCACTGAAGCTTTCTTT
CASSQSRATTEAFF
>TRBV7-9|.|15|TRBJ1-4
TGTGCCAGCAGCTTAGCGACAGGCCTCGGTGAAAAACTGTTTTTT
CASSLATGLGEKLFF
>TRBV5-6|.|14|TRBJ1-2
TGTGCCAGCAGCTTGTTGCCACAGAACTATGGCTACACCTTC
CASSLLPQNYGYTF
>TRBV11-2|.|15|TRBJ2-6
TGTGCCAGCAGCTTCGGGGGTTCTGGGGCCAACGTCCTGACTTTC
CASSFGGSGANVLTF
>TRBV3-1/TRBV3-2|.|13|TRBJ2-5
TGTGCCAGCAGCCAAGCGGAAACGACTGCCCAGTACTTC
CASSQAETTAQYF
>TRBV6-2/TRBV6-3|TRBD2|15|TRBJ2-5
TGTGCCAGCAGCCGTAGCGGGGCCAACCAAGAGACCCAGTACTTC
CASSRSGANQETQYF
>TRBV10-1|TRBD2|17|TRBJ2-5
TGCGCCAGCAGTCCCCGGGGAGGGGACCCAATGGGGGAGACCCAGTACTTC
CASSPRGGDPMGETQYF
>TRBV9|TRBD1|18|TRBJ1-2
TGTGCCAGCAGCTCCCCAGGACAGGGGGCGCCCATTAACTATGGCTACACCTTC
CASSSPGQGAPINYGYTF
>TRBV30|TRBD2|15|TRBJ2-1
TGTGCCTGGAGTGGGCTAGCGGGCCTCTCAAATGAGCAGTTCTTC
CAWSGLAGLSNEQFF
>TRBV7-2|.|14|TRBJ2-1
TGTGCCAGCAGCCCTCGACTAGTGCACAATGAGCAGTTCTTC
CASSPRLVHNEQFF
>TRBV30|TRBD1|14|TRBJ2-7
TGTGCCTGGAGCACCGGGACAGGGAGCTACGAGCAGTACTTC
CAWSTGTGSYEQYF
>TRBV30|TRBD1|18|TRBJ2-1
TGTGCCTGGAGGGGGACAGGGAAGGACAGCGGGACCCTAAGAGAGCAGTTCTTC
CAWRGTGKDSGTLREQFF
>TRBV12-3/TRBV12-4|TRBD1|13|TRBJ1-5
TGTGCCAGCAGTCAGGGGGCGATTCAGCCCCAGCATTTT
CASSQGAIQPQHF
>TRBV28|.|12|TRBJ1-5
TGTGCCAGCAGTTTCAACCGGGGGCCCCAGCATTTT
CASSFNRGPQHF
>TRBV11-2|.|15|TRBJ2-6
TGTGCCAGCAGCTTCGGGGTCTCTGGGGCCAACGTCCTGACTTTC
CASSFGVSGANVLTF
>TRBV19|TRBD1|12|TRBJ2-7
TGTGCCACTCACGGGACAGGCCACGAGCAGTACTTC
CATHGTGHEQYF
>TRBV19|.|15|TRBJ2-2
TGTGCCAGTAGTATAGGAAACCGGGGAACCGGGGAGCTGTTTTTT
CASSIGNRGTGELFF
>TRBV3-1/TRBV3-2|TRBD2|15|TRBJ2-1
TGTGCCAGCAGCCAAGGGCTAGCGGTATACAATGAGCAGTTCTTC
CASSQGLAVYNEQFF
>TRBV5-5|TRBD1|14|TRBJ1-5
TGTGCCAGCAGCCATGCGACAGGGGTTCAGCCCCAGCATTTT
CASSHATGVQPQHF
>TRBV3-1/TRBV3-2|.|14|TRBJ2-3
TGTGCCAGCAGCCAAGAGGGGGCTACAGATACGCAGTATTTT
CASSQEGATDTQYF
>TRBV7-2|.|16|TRBJ2-1
TGTGCCAGCAGTTTAGCCCGGGTACCTGCGTACAATGAGCAGTTCTTC
CASSLARVPAYNEQFF
>TRBV28|.|15|TRBJ1-1
TGTGCCAGCAGTCAAGCGATAATCTTGAACACTGAAGCTTTCTTT
CASSQAIILNTEAFF